A single sample is the source of the 9 T cell receptor beta chains below, sequenced in a study of T-cell reconstitution after alpha-beta-depleted transplantation in children. During its preparation, the TCRbeta library received unique molecular identifiers. From the PCR reads, TCRdb called clonotypes with MiXCR, one entry per CDR3 protein. Of roughly 250,000 distinct CDR3 sequences listed, around 7.8% are singletons. Sequencing was performed on PBMCs, mostly from graft donor cells, taken 180 days after TCRalphabeta/CD19-depleted stem cell transplant. These receptors originate from a male patient between 5 and 17 years old who had a stem cell transplant for acute lymphoblastic leukemia, so the T cells may come from the graft donor.

In its sample, this clonotype was seen many times. The chain links TRBV5-6 to TRBJ2-7, with TRBD1 matching 11 bases. The V gene's germline CDR1 is SGHDT and CDR2 YYEEEE. Trimming at V came to 0 bases and at J to 7 bases, leaving 6 bases not matched to a gene. This CDR3 region has 15 residues. CDR3 region: CASSLGSGQGDEQYF. CDR3 nucleotides: TGTGCCAGCAGCTTGGGGTCGGGACAGGGGGATGAGCAGTACTTC.

Ten or more counts support this clonotype. The chain carries TRBV19 and TRBJ1-6; no clear D gene. The germline V and J ends were trimmed by 0 bases and 13 bases, with 7 bases remaining between them. The CDR3 contains 12 residues. From germline, CDR1 is LNHDA and CDR2 SQIVND (reference sequence). In DNA, the CDR3 is TGTGCCAGTAGTATAGAGGGCTCGCCCCTCCACTTT. Amino acids: CASSIEGSPLHF.

This clonotype occurred many times. The V and J genes are TRBV20-1 and TRBJ2-7, with D hard to call. The CDR3 is 14 residues long. V was cut by 4 bases and J by 3 bases, with 16 bases left in between. Per the germline V gene, CDR1 is DFQATT and CDR2 is SNEGSKA (reference sequence). The DNA for the CDR3 is TGCAGTGCTAAGAGTAAGGCGGAGCTCTACGAGCAGTACTTC. This sequence encodes CSAKSKAELYEQYF.

This clonotype was observed many times. The gene calls are TRBV13 and TRBJ2-7, with TRBD1 matching over 7 bases. CDR1 and CDR2 (germline): PRHDT, FYEKMQ (reference sequence). This CDR3 contains 16 residues. The V gene end was trimmed by 3 bases and the J gene end by 3 bases; junction bases not matched to a gene: 11. This chain's CDR3 is CASSLIRQGGSYEQYF. The CDR3 region has the DNA TGTGCCAGCAGCTTGATAAGACAGGGTGGCAGCTACGAGCAGTACTTC. Full variable domain (rest looked up from reference TRBV13 and TRBJ2-7): AAGVIQSPRHLIKEKRETATLKCYPIPRHDTVYWYQQGPGQDPQFLISFYEKMQSDKGSIPDRFSAQQFSDYHSELNMSSLELGDSALYFCASSLIRQGGSYEQYFGPGTRLTVT.

This clonotype was counted ten times or more. V and J are TRBV3-1 and TRBJ2-2; unclear D gene. This CDR3 region has 13 residues. The germline CDR1 and CDR2 sequences are LGHDT and YNNKEL (reference sequence). The germline V and J ends were trimmed by 4 bases and 6 bases, with 9 bases remaining between them. CDR3 DNA: TGTGCCAGCAGCCGGACCCGGGCCGGGGAGCTGTTTTTT. Translation gives CASSRTRAGELFF.

This clonotype was seen at least ten times. The rearrangement links TRBV18 to TRBJ2-2; 7 nucleotides agree with TRBD1. V was clipped by 6 bases and J by 0 bases; unmatched bases: 4. The CDR3 consists of 15 residues. The V gene's germline CDR1 is KGHSH and CDR2 LQKENI. The chain's CDR3 is CASSRTGTNTGELFF. CDR3 bases: TGTGCCAGCTCGCGGACAGGCACGAACACCGGGGAGCTGTTTTTT. The full variable domain, rest sourced from reference TRBV18 and TRBJ2-2, is NAGVMQNPRHLVRRRGQEARLRCSPMKGHSHVYWYRQLPEEGLKFMVYLQKENIIDESGMPKERFSAEFPKEGPSILRIQQVVRGDSAAYFCASSRTGTNTGELFFGEGSRLTVL.

This clonotype was counted many times. The chain recombines TRBV10-2 with TRBJ2-5, with 9 bases matching TRBD1. V was clipped by 5 bases and J by 4 bases; unmatched bases: 2. Germline V lookup: CDR1 WSHSY, CDR2 SAAADI. There are 13 residues in the CDR3. This chain's CDR3 is CASSTGGRETQYF. DNA for the CDR3: TGCGCCAGCAGTACAGGGGGCAGAGAGACCCAGTACTTC.

This clonotype was recorded many times. In DNA, the CDR3 is TGTGCCAGCAGTTCCTCCCAAGTCACCCAGTACTTC. It yields the protein CASSSSQVTQYF. V usage is TRBV6-6 and J usage is TRBJ2-5; D is unresolved. The CDR3 covers 12 residues. Trimming pared 4 bases from V and 8 bases from J, leaving 11 bases between. CDR1 is MNHNY and CDR2 is SVGAGI in the germline V gene (reference sequence).

There are many counts of this clonotype. The chain is built from TRBV25-1 and TRBJ2-7, with 14 bases fitting TRBD2. The CDR3 runs to 15 residues. V shed 4 bases and J 4 bases; nucleotides not matched to a gene: 3. Germline V gene lookup returns CDR1 MGHDK and CDR2 SYGVNS. For the CDR3, the DNA is TGTGCCAGCAGTGGGGGACTAGCGGGAGAATACGAGCAGTACTTC. Translating gives CASSGGLAGEYEQYF.